The TCR beta chain described here comes from a study of blood T cell repertoires in COVID-19 (dated by TCRdb to the early 2020s). In terms of the full investigation: Collaborator samples came from the United States, Italy and Spain and covered acute and convalescent phases of COVID-19. HLA class I and class II types, where available, came from metadata supplied by the sample provider rather than from assay-based typing. A freely available public database, intended as a resource for researchers studying the immune response to SARS-CoV-2, is where the repertoires were released. Nearly every sample came with metadata listing a de-identified subject ID, COVID-19 status, age in years and sex. The samples were drawn from two sources: the first 160 participants of the ongoing ImmuneRACE study, and 1,000 to 1,500 subjects contributed by 6 global collaborators. The prospective study material was composed of cDNA or gDNA derived from T cells, B-cell-depleted T cells, or PBMCs. The dataset comprised deeply sampled blood TCRbeta repertoires from subjects exposed to, actively infected with, or recovered from COVID-19. Results the study describes overall, beyond this receptor: How much clinical and demographic metadata was included differed by source and by participant, and the metadata was provided uncurated.

Each collaborating institution followed its own protocols to collect whole blood in K2EDTA tubes. For TCRbeta analysis, collaborators shipped samples in one of three forms: frozen whole blood, isolated PBMCs, or DNA extracted from either of those sample types. The CDR1 and CDR2 encoded by the germline V gene are MNHEY and SVGAGI. V is clipped by 8 bases and J by 3 bases, and the sequence between their germline boundaries is 13 bases long. The CDR3 has 13 amino acids, counting the end cysteine and phenylalanine. Left in the record is the CDR3 DNA by itself, 39 bases read in frame from the first base. A remark on this clone: Its binding antigen is unknown. No base-level quality is on record; no much larger clone is a single base apart.

TCRbeta CDR3 regions were amplified from genomic DNA by means of the immunoSEQ Assay, a bias-controlled multiplex PCR. Under the source paper's analysis protocol: The number of nucleated cells in each sample was estimated from the amplification of reference gene primers within the assay. Sequence reads were collapsed and filtered to measure the absolute abundance of every unique TCRbeta CDR3 rearrangement. Productive Simpson clonality was computed per sample as the square root of Simpson's diversity index over productive rearrangements. Not all clones reach the TCRdb copy of this immuneACCESS table, which keeps in-frame sequences only. Checked studies attribute under half of the gap to unresolved V genes and leave the rest unexplained. V, J and clone size were drawn from that table, and D and trimming were deduced from the DNA. The sample table holds roughly 120,000 clones, of which less than 90% were seen once. The top ten clonotypes cover under 2.5% of the sample.

The receptor comes from a man aged 30 to 39 with acute or convalescent COVID-19. Sequenced material: peripheral blood. The sequence links TRBV6-5 to TRBJ2-5, and TRBD2 may be the D gene, going by 5 matching bases. Here the CDR3 is given as CASVRAGEETQYF. The DNA sequence is given as TGTGCCAGCGTAAGGGCCGGGGAAGAGACCCAGTACTTC.